This T cell receptor (beta chain) was sequenced in a study of blood T cells in healthy people across ages. A second PCR of roughly 7 to 11 cycles used a sample-barcoded 5' primer and a J-beta primer mix. TCRdb called the 5' RACE reads again in MiXCR, with one record for every CDR3 protein. The sample lists hundreds of thousands of distinct CDR3 sequences, 58% seen once, with approximately 23% in the top ten. Study conclusions and caveats: Whereas aged donors had fewer naive CD4+ cells, long-lived donors had more of them and higher diversity. Across samples, TCR beta diversity tracked strongly with naive T cell percentage.

Worth noting for this clonotype: Antigen unknown.

The CDR3 loop spans 18 amino acids. V lost 5 bases, J lost 2 bases, and 24 bases lay in between. Germline assignment: CDR1 SGHTA and CDR2 FQGNSA. This clonotype was obtained from a man aged 25 to 40 in good health. Source material: blood. The rearrangement uses TRBV7-2 and TRBJ2-5; D is perhaps TRBD2 (6 bases). The CDR3 spells CASSPLPPGLSQQETQYF. The CDR3 DNA reads TGTGCCAGCAGCCCCCTCCCCCCGGGACTCAGCCAGCAAGAGACCCAGTACTTC.